This T cell receptor beta chain was recorded in a study of T cell changes during pregnancy in multiple sclerosis. Losses at the gene ends were 3 bases for V and 4 bases for J; bases not matched to a gene: 2. The CDR3 covers 15 residues. The germline V gene encodes CDR1 LNHDA and CDR2 SQIVND (reference sequence). Profiled with immunoSEQ multiplex PCR; TCRdb holds only in-frame clones, not every one. This table has approximately 70,000 clones, 80% to 95% appearing once. The rearrangement uses TRBV19 and TRBJ2-1; 11 bases map to TRBD1. The starting material was peripheral blood, obtained in the first trimester of pregnancy. The sequence was obtained from a female donor with multiple sclerosis, enrolled in a pregnancy study. CDR3 protein: CASSMGTGGYNEQFF. The CDR3 DNA follows: TGTGCCAGTAGTATGGGGACAGGGGGATACAATGAGCAGTTCTTC.